This T cell receptor beta chain was documented in a study of OX40 agonist ivuxolimab in advanced cancers. General observations from the study: In a subset of nonresponders, normalized T-cell clonal expansion was also low. No antigen was identified for the clonally expanded peripheral T cells. Mean expanded clone counts were higher in CD8+ than CD4+ T cells.

Repertoires were generated with immunoSEQ multiplex PCR, while TCRdb's copy carries only in-frame clones and drops some. The repertoire holds about 84,000 clones, with about four fifths as singletons. A note on this clone: Antigen: not known.

Autoimmune disease history or systemic immunosuppression disqualified patients. CDR1 SQVTM and CDR2 ANQGSEA come from the germline V gene. The CDR3 sequence is 12 residues long. The receptor was derived from an adult with an advanced solid tumor such as melanoma, head and neck, liver or kidney cancer. Sequencing was performed on CD4+ or CD8+ T cells sorted from blood, taken in a trial of the OX40 agonist ivuxolimab. This chain uses TRBV29-1 with TRBJ1-1; the D is unclear. CDR3: CSGLRGTGEAFF. As DNA, the CDR3 is TGCAGTGGTTTACGGGGTACGGGTGAAGCTTTCTTT.